This TCR beta chain comes out of a study of early T cells in non-severe SARS-CoV-2 infection. Study-wide background: The chains were unpaired, and the sequenced material was bulk RNA from unsorted whole blood. Findings and limits, study-wide: CD4 and private specificities were missed by VDJdb matching, which favored anti-spike CD8 responses.

This CDR3 is built from 15 residues. The V gene's germline CDR1 is SNHLY and CDR2 FYNNEI. About this clonotype: Antigen: not known. Compared with germline, one end of the junction differs, possibly owing to a read error.

Individual cDNA molecules were tagged with unique molecular identifiers. TCRdb fed the 5' RACE reads into MiXCR, producing one record per CDR3 protein. The data contain around 81,000 distinct CDR3 sequences, more than 13% of them singletons. The V gene is TRBV2, the J gene TRBJ1-3; D is uncertain. The TCR was taken from an adult who was a healthcare worker with PCR-confirmed SARS-CoV-2 infection or an uninfected control (not recorded which). Sequenced sample: whole blood. The CDR3 coding sequence is TGTACCAGCAGCCCGGGGTCAGAATCGGGAAACACCATATATTTT. As protein: CTSSPGSESGNTIYF.